This T cell receptor beta chain was sequenced for a study of T cell responses to AZD1222 COVID-19 vaccine. Regarding the study as a whole: Baseline serostatus was positive in only a handful of AZD1222 recipients. The peak T cell response came first, and repertoires were sampled only after it.

Only in-frame clones appear in the TCRdb table, and some are missing; sequencing was by immunoSEQ multiplex PCR. The data hold some 150,000 clones, with roughly 90% observed a single time. Germline V gene lookup returns CDR1 MNHEY and CDR2 SVGAGI. Trimming removed 2 bases at V and 5 bases at J, with 12 bases between. The CDR3 contains 14 residues. In the case of this clone: As yet, its antigen is unknown.

The starting material was peripheral blood, obtained 28 days after the second AZD1222 dose. This receptor was taken from an adult who received the AZD1222 COVID-19 vaccine. This rearrangement joins TRBV6-5 to TRBJ2-5, with D perhaps TRBD1 (6 bases). The DNA for the CDR3 is TGTGCCAGCAGTTACGACGCAGGGGATGAGACCCAGTACTTC. The encoded protein is CASSYDAGDETQYF.